This TCR beta chain was sequenced during a study of blood T cell repertoires in COVID-19. About the research overall: Acute and convalescent COVID-19 specimens originated in the United States, Italy and Spain. PBMCs, B-cell-depleted T cells, or T cells were the source of the cDNA or gDNA that made up the material.

This CDR3 is built from 14 residues. Germline CDR1 is MNHEY and CDR2 is SMNVEV (reference sequence). J gave up 2 bases and V 8 bases, and 6 bases lay outside the gene matches. This clone occurred once. Source study methods: Counts of nucleated cells, estimated from reference gene primer amplification, were obtained. TCRdb's copy holds only in-frame clones and misses some; the assay was immunoSEQ multiplex PCR. V and J calls plus clone size are reproduced from that table; the DNA served to infer D and trimming. The data hold over 200,000 clones, with around 75% observed a single time. The chain is built from TRBV27 and TRBJ2-1; 7 bases match TRBD2. This receptor was obtained from a human donor in a cohort sampled during active COVID-19. Sequencing was done on a sample of peripheral blood. CDR3 coding DNA: TGTGCCAGCTCTCCGGGAGGAGCCTACAATGAGCAGTTCTTC. This encodes CASSPGGAYNEQFF.